This record concerns one T cell receptor beta chain sequence. Its matching antigen is unknown. A much larger clone differs by one base, so this may be a read error. The conserved closing phenylalanine or tryptophan is absent in this CDR3, likely reflecting a read error. These data belong to a study of T cells in Graves' hyperthyroidism and ophthalmopathy. Study-wide results and limits: Prediction of ophthalmopathy progression came a median around 7.1 months pre-onset.

Germline-derived CDR1 and CDR2 are SGHAT and FQNNGV. This CDR3 has 15 residues. V was clipped by 0 bases and J by 2 bases; unmatched bases: 4. Uncontrolled infection, other autoimmune disease, pregnancy or lactation led to exclusion. The study based diagnoses on clinical symptoms, serum thyroxine and TRAb, thyroid ultrasound and orbital computed tomography. Researchers amplified the TCR beta CDR3 regions from RNA transcripts. TCR CDR3 underwent first-round RT-PCR with the HTBI primer set. TCRdb processed the multiplex PCR reads anew with MiXCR; each CDR3 protein has one entry. Among around 340,000 distinct CDR3 sequences, around a sixth were seen once, and the ten largest hold around 16%.

Sequencing was performed on blood. The rearrangement uses TRBV11-2 and TRBJ2-7; 7 positions match TRBD1. This TCR came from a woman aged 40 to 50 with Graves' ophthalmopathy. The CDR3 DNA reads TGTGCCAGCAGCTTAGACGGGACAGATGCCTACGAGCAGTACCTC. Protein: CASSLDGTDAYEQYL.